The source of this T cell receptor (beta chain) is a study of blood T cell repertoires in COVID-19. This clone appeared once. This sample includes further DNA sequences coding for the same CDR3. Only in-frame clones appear in the TCRdb table, and some are missing; sequencing was by immunoSEQ multiplex PCR. Among about 49,000 clones, roughly 89% were seen once, and the ten largest hold about an eighth. Sequencing used peripheral blood. The receptor was isolated from an elderly man with acute or convalescent COVID-19.

DNA of the CDR3: TGTGCCAGCAGTTACCGGGGGGGCAACTATGGCTACACCTTC. Its translation: CASSYRGGNYGYTF. The genes are TRBV6-5 and TRBJ1-2; a weak D match, TRBD1 (6 bases). Trimming took off 2 bases at V and 2 bases at J, with 9 bases between the two ends. CDR3 length equals 14 residues. CDR1 is MNHEY, CDR2 SVGAGI, per germline.